The clone carrying this T cell receptor (beta chain) occurred a few times. Its antigen is currently unknown. This sample was included in a study of T cell responses to AZD1222 COVID-19 vaccine. Study information: Timing groups of about 4 and about 12 weeks for second doses were pooled. Study-level findings and limits: Only five to seven individuals given AZD1222 were seropositive at baseline.

Produced via immunoSEQ multiplex PCR; TCRdb's table is partial and in-frame only. Among more than 80,000 clones listed, 85% to 90% were seen once. The sequence was collected from an adult in good health. Source: peripheral blood, taken on day 0 of AZD1222 vaccination.

CDR3 loop: CSARGAGGAFF. CDR3 coding DNA: TGCAGTGCTAGGGGCGCAGGGGGTGCTTTCTTT. The J gene is TRBJ1-1, the V gene TRBV20-1; 7 bases are a match to TRBD1. The CDR3 has 11 residues. The V and J ends lost 3 bases and 11 bases, in that order; junction bases with no gene match: 6. The germline V gene has CDR1 DFQATT and CDR2 SNEGSKA (reference sequence).